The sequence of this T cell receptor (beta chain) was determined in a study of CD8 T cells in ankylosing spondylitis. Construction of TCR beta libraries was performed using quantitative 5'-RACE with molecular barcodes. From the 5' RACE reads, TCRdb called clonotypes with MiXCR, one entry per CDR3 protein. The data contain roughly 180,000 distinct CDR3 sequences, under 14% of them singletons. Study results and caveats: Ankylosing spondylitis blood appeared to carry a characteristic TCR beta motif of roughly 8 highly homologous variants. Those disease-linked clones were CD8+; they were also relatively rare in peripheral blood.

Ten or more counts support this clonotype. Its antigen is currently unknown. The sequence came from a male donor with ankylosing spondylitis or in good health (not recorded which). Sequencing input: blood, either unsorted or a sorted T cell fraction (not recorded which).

The CDR3 loop is CASSYGLVRSGGRSSYEQYF. CDR3 DNA sequence: TGTGCCAGCAGTTACGGCCTTGTCAGATCAGGGGGCAGATCTTCCTACGAGCAGTACTTC. This chain links TRBV6-5 with TRBJ2-7; 8 bases are a match to TRBD1. Trimming removed 2 bases from V and 1 base from J; junction bases left unmatched: 19. Per the germline V gene, CDR1 is MNHEY and CDR2 is SVGAGI. The CDR3 spans 20 residues.